This T cell receptor beta chain comes out of a study of blood T cell repertoires in COVID-19. Profiling relied on immunoSEQ multiplex PCR, and the TCRdb table lists in-frame clones only, not all of them. The sample records fewer than 350,000 clones, approximately 83% being singletons. Trimming took 3 bases from V and 0 from J; bases not matched to a gene: 3. CDR3 length: 16 amino acids. Looked up from germline, CDR1 is SNHLY and CDR2 is FYNNEI. The table lists this clone with a few counts. This TCR derives from a woman aged 40 to 50 with acute COVID-19. V and J are TRBV2 and TRBJ2-1, with 9 nucleotides matching TRBD1. Sequenced sample: PBMCs or T cells enriched from blood (not recorded which). The CDR3 region has the DNA TGTGCCAGCAGTGAGGAGACAGGGGGCTCCTACAATGAGCAGTTCTTC. It encodes CASSEETGGSYNEQFF.